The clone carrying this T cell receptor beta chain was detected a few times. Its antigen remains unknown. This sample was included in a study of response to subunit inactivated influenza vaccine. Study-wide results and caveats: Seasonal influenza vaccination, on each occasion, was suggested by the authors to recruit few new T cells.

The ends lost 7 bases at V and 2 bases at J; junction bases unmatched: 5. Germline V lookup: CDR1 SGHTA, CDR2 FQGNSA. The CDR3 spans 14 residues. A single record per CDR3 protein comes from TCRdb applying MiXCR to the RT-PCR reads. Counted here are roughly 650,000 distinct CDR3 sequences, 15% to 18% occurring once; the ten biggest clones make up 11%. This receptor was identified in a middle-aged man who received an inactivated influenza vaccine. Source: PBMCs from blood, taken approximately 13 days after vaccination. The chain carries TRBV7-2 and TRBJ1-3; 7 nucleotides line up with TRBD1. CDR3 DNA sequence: TGTGCCAGCAAGGAAGGGGGCCCTGGAAACACCATATATTTT. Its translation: CASKEGGPGNTIYF.